These 15 T cell receptor beta chains share one sample of origin, sequenced in a study of T cell repertoires in cytomegalovirus infection. The antigens for these receptors are not known. TCRdb ran MiXCR on the reads and lists one entry per CDR3 protein. In the table there are approximately 25,000 distinct CDR3 sequences, under 20% of which are singletons. This specimen consisted of CD8+ T cells from cultured PBMCs, obtained from culture after CMV antigen stimulation. The receptors were sampled from a human donor in good health (CMV status not recorded). Some clones in this sample may be carry-over from other donors' samples.

Ten or more counts support this clonotype. The chain employs TRBV27 and TRBJ2-7, with TRBD2 as a possible D gene (5 bases). Per germline, CDR1 MNHEY and CDR2 SMNVEV (reference sequence). The germline V and J ends were trimmed by 5 bases and 2 bases, with 16 bases remaining between them. The CDR3 runs to 15 residues. CDR3 amino acids: CASSPQSAGAYEQYF. In nucleotides, the CDR3 is TGTGCCAGCAGTCCACAGTCAGCCGGGGCCTACGAGCAGTACTTC.

This clonotype occurred a few times. In DNA form, the CDR3 reads TGTGCCAGCATGGGGAACACCGGGGAGCTGTTTTTT. This codes for CASMGNTGELFF. The rearrangement uses TRBV2 and TRBJ2-2; D is unresolved. Looked up from germline, CDR1 is SNHLY and CDR2 is FYNNEI. Between the trimmed V and J ends, which lost 7 bases and 1 base, there was a span of 4 bases. The CDR3 consists of 12 residues.

This clonotype came up many times. This chain connects TRBV7-9 to TRBJ1-1, with 7 positions matching TRBD1. The junction had 14 bases not matched to a gene; V was cut back by 5 bases and J by 5 bases. CDR3 length: 16 residues. The germline V gene has CDR1 SEHNR and CDR2 FQNEAQ (reference sequence). This chain's CDR3 is CASSGTSRGLRTEAFF. CDR3 bases: TGTGCCAGCAGCGGAACGAGCAGGGGGTTGAGGACTGAAGCTTTCTTT.

The rearrangement links TRBV12-3 or TRBV12-4 to TRBJ2-1; TRBD2 is a possible D gene (5 bases). The CDR3 consists of 15 residues. Trimming left V 3 bases short and J 3 bases short, with 12 bases between. CDR3 region: CASSLRSGLYNEQFF. CDR3 nucleotides: TGTGCCAGCAGTTTGAGGAGCGGACTCTACAATGAGCAGTTCTTC.

Ten or more counts support this clonotype. V and J are TRBV4-1 and TRBJ2-5; no clear D. The germline V and J ends were trimmed by 3 bases and 5 bases, with 7 bases remaining between them. The CDR3 covers 12 residues. CDR1 is MGHRA and CDR2 is YSYEKL in the germline V gene. The CDR3 DNA reads as TGCGCCAGCAGCCATAGAGACGAGACCCAGTACTTC. Translating it yields CASSHRDETQYF.

This clonotype was detected only a few times. J is TRBJ2-1 and V is TRBV27; D uncertain. Trimming shortened V by 7 bases and J by 0 bases, and 13 bases separated the two germline ends. This CDR3 is built from 15 residues. Germline V gene sequence: CDR1 MNHEY, CDR2 SMNVEV (reference sequence). The CDR3 sequence is CASTTFRSSYNEQFF. CDR3 DNA: TGTGCCAGCACGACCTTTCGGAGCTCCTACAATGAGCAGTTCTTC.

This clonotype was seen more than once but under ten times. The gene calls are TRBV6-2 or TRBV6-3 and TRBJ1-1; TRBD1 matches 8 bases. The length of the CDR3 is 18 residues. Germline assignment: CDR1 MNHEY and CDR2 SVGEGT. Trimming removed 0 bases from V and 5 bases from J; junction bases left unmatched: 14. In DNA form, the CDR3 reads TGTGCCAGCAGTTACTCGGGTCTCAGGGGGCCTACCAGGACTGAAGCTTTCTTT. The encoded protein is CASSYSGLRGPTRTEAFF.

The chain is built from TRBV7-2 and TRBJ1-6, with D maybe TRBD1 (6 bases). Per the germline V gene, CDR1 is SGHTA and CDR2 is FQGNSA. Trimming took 5 bases from V and 7 from J, leaving 18 bases between them. The CDR3 extends over 16 amino acids. The DNA of the CDR3 is TGTGCCAGCAGCGATCAGACGGGACACCTCAATTCACCCCTCCACTTT. It is translated as CASSDQTGHLNSPLHF.

The V gene is TRBV28, the J gene TRBJ2-1; TRBD1 might be the D (6 bases). V lost 5 bases to trimming and J lost 6 bases, with 11 bases between them. The CDR3 sequence is 13 residues long. Germline CDR1 is MDHEN and CDR2 is SYDVKM. The CDR3 DNA reads as TGTGCCAGCAGTACAGGGAGTATCAATGAGCAGTTCTTC. This sequence encodes CASSTGSINEQFF. Full variable domain (rest looked up from reference TRBV28 and TRBJ2-1): DVKVTQSSRYLVKRTGEKVFLECVQDMDHENMFWYRQDPGLGLRLIYFSYDVKMKEKGDIPEGYSVSREKKERFSLILESASTNQTSMYLCASSTGSINEQFFGPGTRLTVL.

This chain connects TRBV27 to TRBJ2-7; D call uncertain. The CDR3 consists of 16 residues. Germline values: CDR1 MNHEY, CDR2 SMNVEV (reference sequence). Trimming took 2 bases from V and 4 from J, leaving 18 bases between them. This CDR3 is CASSLALNRWVYEQYF. In DNA, the CDR3 is TGTGCCAGCAGTTTAGCTTTAAATCGGTGGGTTTACGAGCAGTACTTC.

The rearrangement links TRBV20-1 to TRBJ1-2, with 7 bases fitting TRBD1. J lost 4 bases, V lost 4 bases, and 6 bases had no gene match. The CDR3 consists of 13 residues. CDR1 DFQATT and CDR2 SNEGSKA come from the germline V gene (reference sequence). CDR3 DNA sequence: TGCAGTGCTAACGACAGGGCGAGCTATGGCTACACCTTC. This translates into CSANDRASYGYTF.

In this sample, this clonotype turned up many times. The gene calls are TRBV11-2 and TRBJ2-3; TRBD2 might be the D (7 bases). CDR1 SGHAT and CDR2 FQNNGV come from the germline V gene. The CDR3 extends over 17 amino acids. Trimming removed 5 bases from V and 1 base from J, with 19 bases in between. The chain's CDR3 is CASSPFSTGRGTDTQYF. CDR3 DNA: TGTGCCAGCAGCCCATTCAGTACAGGGAGGGGCACAGATACGCAGTATTTT.

This CDR3 is CASSPTGFSYEQYF. CDR3 DNA: TGTGCCAGCAGTCCGACAGGGTTTTCCTACGAGCAGTACTTC. This rearrangement joins TRBV6-5 to TRBJ2-7; 7 nucleotides line up with TRBD1. The J segment lost 1 base and the V segment lost 5 bases, leaving 5 bases of the junction unmatched. Germline V gene lookup returns CDR1 MNHEY and CDR2 SVGAGI. The CDR3 has 14 amino acids.

This clonotype was picked up a small number of times. The chain has TRBV7-9 and TRBJ1-4; no clear D. The CDR3 has 12 amino acids. V was trimmed by 5 bases and J by 9 bases, leaving 10 bases between them. CDR1 and CDR2 from the germline V gene are SEHNR and FQNEAQ (reference sequence). The CDR3 DNA reads TGTGCCAGCAGCCGCACCGACAAAAAACTGTTTTTT. It translates to CASSRTDKKLFF.

In nucleotides, the CDR3 is TGTGCCAGCAGCCCGACGGGTAGCGGGGGCCGTGGCGAGCAGTACTTC. Its translation is CASSPTGSGGRGEQYF. The chain uses TRBV7-8 and TRBJ2-7, with 9 positions matching TRBD2. CDR1 SGHVS and CDR2 FQNEAQ come from the germline V gene. After removal of 5 bases from V and 6 bases from J, the junction contained 14 bases not matched to a gene. The CDR3 sequence is 16 residues long.